This note documents a single TCR beta chain sequence. The target of this receptor is not known. Qualities for individual bases were not recorded, and no much larger clone is one base off. Compared with germline, V lacks 1 base and J lacks 0 bases; bases without a gene match: 0. CDR1 is given as SGHRS and CDR2 as YFSETQ, both from the germline V gene. Measured from the cysteine to the phenylalanine, the CDR3 is 14 residues long. Only CDR3 DNA remains: 42 bases, in frame from the first base. Each PCR received spiked-in synthetic TCR analog templates so that absolute template abundance could be estimated from read counts. The immunoSEQ assay used bias-controlled V and J gene primers to amplify TCRbeta CDR3 regions from genomic DNA. Sequencing of rearranged TCRbeta segments was done at approximately 20X coverage. The authors' analysis ran thus. Clustering was used to correct sequencing errors, and CDR3s were annotated against IMGT to assign V, D and J genes. Downstream analyses used only productive TCRbeta rearrangements and left out out-of-frame or stop-codon sequences. Clonality was computed as one minus Shannon entropy normalized by the log of the number of unique productive sequences. Fisher's exact test with Benjamini-Hochberg correction, using a cutoff of adjusted p below 0.01, was how clones that differed between time points or between blood and tumor were identified. TCRdb's version of the immuneACCESS table is confined to in-frame rearrangements and falls short of the full clone set. An unresolved V gene accounts for under half of the shortfall where checked; the remainder is of unknown origin. The V and J calls and clone size come from that table; D and trimming were worked out from the DNA. The sample table contains about 19,000 clones; only one count was recorded for about four fifths of them. The ten largest clones take up around 1.6% of the sample.

The sample's time point label, decoded: peripheral blood 6 weeks after treatment start. The cohort comprised more than 25 patients with locally advanced or metastatic urothelial carcinoma treated at Memorial Sloan Kettering on a trial protocol. Peripheral blood mononuclear cells were collected pretreatment and during treatment, with between 1 and 8 total time points per patient. The Qiagen DNeasy Blood extraction kit was used to purify genomic DNA from total PBMCs and from tumor samples. PBMCs were collected pretreatment and during treatment, and were isolated and stored as previously described. The data were taken from a study of PD-L1 blockade in urothelial cancer (dated by TCRdb to about 2017). The study in broad terms: Every patient began therapy around 2014 and was given atezolizumab 1,200 mg intravenously every 3 weeks. About 90% of the 29 patients were identified as males with urothelial cancer of bladder origin, and a prior smoking history was reported by 18 of 29 patients. Patients had an ECOG performance status of 0 or 1 and had received between 0 and 3 prior chemotherapy regimens. Blood samples were analyzed at 3 weeks after treatment start (second dose) and at 6 weeks after treatment start. Blood samples gave a median of approximately 150,000 T cells and 77,000 or so unique TCRs, with a median clonality of approximately 0.08. The study, an exploratory multi-omic analysis, examined somatic, immune and clinical correlates of response to PD-L1 blockade with atezolizumab in urothelial cancer. TCR sequencing covered pretreatment tumor samples and matched, serially collected peripheral blood taken before and after atezolizumab treatment. Durable clinical benefit meant progression-free survival longer than 6 months, and TCR features were also tested against progression-free and overall survival. Whole exome sequencing and RNA sequencing of pretreatment tumors were performed alongside TCR sequencing in the same patients. Roughly 10 patients reached durable clinical benefit, while roughly 22 patients did not. Pretreatment blood TCR-seq was available for twenty-nine patients, at least one posttreatment blood collection was obtained for about 24 patients, and tumor TCR-seq was available for about 24 patients.

The paper's findings and limits, for the study overall: Because the sample size was small (n ≈ 29) and many of the analyses were exploratory, the results are meant to be hypothesis-generating. A pretreatment peripheral blood TCR clonality below the median was linked to improved progression-free and overall survival. Greater expansion of tumor-associated TCR clones in peripheral blood 3 weeks after the start of treatment was observed in patients with durable benefit (n ≈ 22, p = 0.022).

The TCR originated in a man in his forties or fifties with urothelial cancer. The material was PBMCs, obtained around atezolizumab (anti-PD-L1) treatment. The V gene is TRBV5-1 and the J gene is TRBJ1-1; the junction holds 7 bases that match TRBD1. DNA sequence: TGCGCCAGCAGCTTGACAGGGGTGAACACTGAAGCTTTCTTT. Its product reads: CASSLTGVNTEAFF.